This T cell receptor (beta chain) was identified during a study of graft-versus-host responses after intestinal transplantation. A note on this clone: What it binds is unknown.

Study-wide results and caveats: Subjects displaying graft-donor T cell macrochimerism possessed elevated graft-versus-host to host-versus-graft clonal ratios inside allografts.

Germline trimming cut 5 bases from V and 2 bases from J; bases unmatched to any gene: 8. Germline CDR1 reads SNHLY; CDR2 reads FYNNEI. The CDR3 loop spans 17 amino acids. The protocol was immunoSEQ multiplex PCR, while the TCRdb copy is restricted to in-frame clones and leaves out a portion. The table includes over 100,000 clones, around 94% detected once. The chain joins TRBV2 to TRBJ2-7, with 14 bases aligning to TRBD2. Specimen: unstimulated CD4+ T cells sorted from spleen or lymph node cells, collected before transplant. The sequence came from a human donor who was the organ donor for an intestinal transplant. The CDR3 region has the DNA TGTGCCAGCAGTACCGGGACTAGCGGGAGAAGCGCCTACGAGCAGTACTTC. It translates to CASSTGTSGRSAYEQYF. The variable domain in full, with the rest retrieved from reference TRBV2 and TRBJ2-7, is EPEVTQTPSHQVTQMGQEVILRCVPISNHLYFYWYRQILGQKVEFLVSFYNNEISEKSEIFDDQFSVERPDGSNFTLKIRSTKLEDSAMYFCASSTGTSGRSAYEQYFGPGTRLTVT.